The TCR beta chain described here comes from a study of cytomegalovirus exposure and HLA in healthy donors. Study-wide context: It was reported in a later analysis that the approximately 110 validation repertoires used the same platform as the 650 to 800 first-cohort repertoires. Study results and limitations: Rarity characterized most TCR sequences, yet some public TCRs appeared in many donors.

Data came from immunoSEQ multiplex PCR; TCRdb stores just in-frame clones and leaves some out. The top ten hold roughly 0.8% of the sample, which has more than 300,000 clones, approximately 90% seen once. As concerns this clone: Its target is unknown.

The clonotype was recovered from a young woman in good health and CMV-seronegative. Sequencing input: PBMCs.

CDR3 DNA sequence: TGTGCCAGCAGTTACTCACTAGCGGGTCACAATGAGCAGTTCTTC. Its protein is CASSYSLAGHNEQFF. V gene TRBV6-6 combines with J gene TRBJ2-1, with TRBD2 matching over 9 bases. Per germline, CDR1 MNHNY and CDR2 SVGAGI (reference sequence). The CDR3 spans 15 residues. The J segment lost 5 bases and the V segment lost 0 bases, leaving 2 bases of the junction unmatched.